Below, one T cell receptor beta chain is given with its context. The target antigen is unknown. This CDR3 has 13 amino acids. V lost 4 bases to trimming and J lost 4 bases, with 11 bases between them. The germline gives CDR1 SGDLS, CDR2 YYNGEE. The sample is drawn from a study of cytomegalovirus exposure and HLA in healthy donors. Sequenced by immunoSEQ multiplex PCR; TCRdb stores in-frame clones only, minus some. The sample includes about 150,000 clones, about 86% of them seen just once. While the first cohort had 650 to 850 subjects, the donors belonged to the separate validation cohort of 100 to 150 subjects. Whole-study findings and limits: The study listed roughly 150 cytomegalovirus-associated TCR beta chains. There were a few CMV-associated chains whose specificity for CMV antigens was confirmed in vitro.

The specimen sequenced was PBMCs. The sequence came from a human donor in good health. The chain joins TRBV9 to TRBJ1-2; a possible D gene is TRBD1 (5 bases). Here the CDR3 reads CASSSAGTYGYTF. The CDR3 nucleotides are TGTGCCAGCAGCTCGGCGGGGACCTATGGCTACACCTTC.